This T cell receptor (beta chain) was profiled in a study of T cell changes during pregnancy in multiple sclerosis. Sequencing was performed with immunoSEQ multiplex PCR; in TCRdb, only in-frame clones are kept and a portion is missing. The sample contains around 110,000 clones, approximately 90% of which appear only once. This receptor was taken from a female donor with multiple sclerosis, enrolled in a pregnancy study. This specimen consisted of peripheral blood, obtained in the third trimester of pregnancy.

In DNA, the CDR3 is TGTGCCAGCAGCTTCGGACAGGCCCGCTCTGGAAACACCATATATTTT. Translation gives CASSFGQARSGNTIYF. The chain carries TRBV2 and TRBJ1-3, with TRBD1 matching over 7 bases. The CDR3 totals 16 residues. Germline V gene lookup returns CDR1 SNHLY and CDR2 FYNNEI. The J segment lost 0 bases and the V segment lost 6 bases, leaving 8 bases of the junction unmatched.